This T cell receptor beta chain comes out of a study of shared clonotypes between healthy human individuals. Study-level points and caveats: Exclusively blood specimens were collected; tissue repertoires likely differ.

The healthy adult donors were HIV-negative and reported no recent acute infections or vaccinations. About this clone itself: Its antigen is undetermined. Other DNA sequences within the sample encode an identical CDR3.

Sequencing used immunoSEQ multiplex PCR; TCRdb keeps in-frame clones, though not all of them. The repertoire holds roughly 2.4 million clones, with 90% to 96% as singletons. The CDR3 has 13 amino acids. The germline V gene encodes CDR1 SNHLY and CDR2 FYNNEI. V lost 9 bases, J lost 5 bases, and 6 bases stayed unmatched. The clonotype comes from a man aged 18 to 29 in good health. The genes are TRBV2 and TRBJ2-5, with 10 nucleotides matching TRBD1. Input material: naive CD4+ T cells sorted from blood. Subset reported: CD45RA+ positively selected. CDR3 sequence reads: CASSPGQGETQYF. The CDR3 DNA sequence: TGTGCCAGTTCTCCGGGACAGGGGGAGACCCAGTACTTC.